This T cell receptor beta chain was sequenced during a study of beta chain features in type 1 diabetes. The study reverse transcribed the entire isolated RNA, so it sequenced expressed TCRB transcripts. Profiled with immunoSEQ multiplex PCR; TCRdb holds only in-frame clones, not every one. The sample includes 500,000 to 650,000 clones, roughly an eighth seen only once; the top ten take over 0.1%. CDR3 length: 14 amino acids. V gave up 2 bases and J gave up 5 bases, with 13 bases separating them. Germline V gene sequence: CDR1 MNHEY, CDR2 SVGAGI. Turning to this clone: What it binds is unknown.

Regarding the study as a whole: Patients' naive, central memory and regulatory TCRB repertoires appeared more alike than those of healthy donors. A moderate, significant TCRB CDR3 shortening appeared in type 1 diabetes across four CD4+ subsets.

The authors obtained over 98% purity in all sorted populations. The rearrangement uses TRBV6-5 and TRBJ2-7; D gene ambiguous. The sequence derives from a man aged 25 to 40 with type 1 diabetes. The sequencing sample was made of naive CD4+ T cells from blood. The CDR3 reads CASSYRGRSNEQYF. The CDR3 DNA sequence: TGTGCCAGCAGTTACCGTGGCAGAAGTAACGAGCAGTACTTC.